Detailed here is one T cell receptor beta chain. The data belong to a study of blood T cell repertoires in COVID-19. Turning to the study itself: The cDNA or gDNA used as material had been derived from T cells, B-cell-depleted T cells, or PBMCs.

Only in-frame clones appear in the TCRdb table, and some are missing; sequencing was by immunoSEQ multiplex PCR. The sample holds approximately 170,000 clones, 85% to 95% seen once. The CDR3 runs to 14 residues. The V end lost 5 bases, the J end lost 2 bases, and 12 bases lay between the germline ends. Germline lookup yields CDR1 SGHVS and CDR2 FQNEAQ. This receptor was obtained from a woman between 55 and 75 years old with COVID-19, enrolled during active disease. The sample consisted of peripheral blood. The chain carries TRBV7-8 and TRBJ1-2; D not resolved. The CDR3 nucleotides read TGTGCCAGCAGCCCCTCGGAGAACAACTATGGCTACACCTTC. This gives the protein CASSPSENNYGYTF.